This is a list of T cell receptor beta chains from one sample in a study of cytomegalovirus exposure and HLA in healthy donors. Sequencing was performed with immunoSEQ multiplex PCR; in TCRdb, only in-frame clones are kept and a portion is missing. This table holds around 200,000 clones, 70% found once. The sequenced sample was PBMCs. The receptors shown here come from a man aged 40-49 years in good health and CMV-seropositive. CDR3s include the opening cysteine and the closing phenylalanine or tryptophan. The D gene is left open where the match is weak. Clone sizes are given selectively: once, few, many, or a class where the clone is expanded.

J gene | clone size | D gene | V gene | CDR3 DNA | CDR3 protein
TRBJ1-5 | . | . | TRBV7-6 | TGTGCCAGCAGCTTGTTAAATCAGCCCCAGCATTTT | CASSLLNQPQHF
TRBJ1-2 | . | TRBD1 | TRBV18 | TGTGCCAGCTCACCTGAGACCGGGACAGACGCCTATGGCTACACCTTC | CASSPETGTDAYGYTF
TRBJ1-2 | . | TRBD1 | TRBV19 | TGTGCCAGTAGTATACCTGCCTACAGGGGAATCGACAACTATGGCTACACCTTC | CASSIPAYRGIDNYGYTF
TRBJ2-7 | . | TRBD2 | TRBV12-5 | TGTGCTAGTGGTTTGGTACTTAGGGAGGGAACAGGACTAGCCGGACCTCCTTCGGTATACGAGCAGTACTTC | CASGLVLREGTGLAGPPSVYEQYF
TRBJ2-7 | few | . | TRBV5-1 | TGCGCCAGCAGCTTGGCGTCAGGGGGAGGTCGCGAGCAGTACTTC | CASSLASGGGREQYF
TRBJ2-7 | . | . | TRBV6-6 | TGTGCCAGCAGCCGTTTAAGCGGCTACGAGCAGTACTTC | CASSRLSGYEQYF
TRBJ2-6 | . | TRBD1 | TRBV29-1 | TGCAGCGTTACTGCCGGGACAGTTCCCTCTGGGGCCAACGTCCTGACTTTC | CSVTAGTVPSGANVLTF
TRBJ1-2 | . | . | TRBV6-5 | TGTGCCAGCAGTTACTTGGGCAGGAAGTTCTATGGCTACACCTTC | CASSYLGRKFYGYTF
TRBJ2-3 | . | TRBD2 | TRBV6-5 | TGTGCCAGCCCTCGCGGGGGGACAGATACGCAGTATTTT | CASPRGGTDTQYF
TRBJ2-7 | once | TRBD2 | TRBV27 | TGTGCCAGCAGCCGGCGGGGGGGGGCCTACGAGCAGTACTTC | CASSRRGGAYEQYF
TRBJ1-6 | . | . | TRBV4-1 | TGCGCCAGCAGCCAAGGTCCCCGGTTTAATTCACCCCTCCACTTT | CASSQGPRFNSPLHF
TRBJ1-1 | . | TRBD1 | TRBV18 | TGTGCCAGCTCACCTGGACAGGGGCCGAGCACTGAAGCTTTCTTT | CASSPGQGPSTEAFF
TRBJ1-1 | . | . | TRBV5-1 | TGCGCCAGCAGCCGGGATCCAGGATTGAACACTGAAGCTTTCTTT | CASSRDPGLNTEAFF
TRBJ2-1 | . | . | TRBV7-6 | TGTGCCAGCAGCTACTACAGGGTAGAAGTGAATGAGCAGTTCTTC | CASSYYRVEVNEQFF
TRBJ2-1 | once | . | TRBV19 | TGTGCCAGTAGTATGCCCGGGAACAATGAGCAGTTCTTC | CASSMPGNNEQFF
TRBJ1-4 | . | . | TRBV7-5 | TGTGCCAGAAGCTTAGATAGGGAGCGGACTAATGAAAAACTGTTTTTT | CARSLDRERTNEKLFF
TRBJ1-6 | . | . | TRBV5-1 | TGCGCCAGCAGCTTAGGAGTCTTCTATAATTCACCCCTCCACTTT | CASSLGVFYNSPLHF
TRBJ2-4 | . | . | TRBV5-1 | TGCGCCAGCAGCTTGGAGCCGGGGTCGGACATTCAGTACTTC | CASSLEPGSDIQYF
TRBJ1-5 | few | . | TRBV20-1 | TGCAGGTGGGACAAAAATCAGCCCCAGCATTTT | CRWDKNQPQHF
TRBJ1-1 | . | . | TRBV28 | TGTGCCAGCAGGTTACGAGGGAGCACTGAAGCTTTCTTT | CASRLRGSTEAFF
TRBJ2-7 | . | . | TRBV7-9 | TGTGCCTCCCGGGGACTCAACGAGCAGTACTTC | CASRGLNEQYF
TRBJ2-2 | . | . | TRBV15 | TGTGCCACCAGCATCGGTAGGGGGTTCGGGGAGCTGTTTTTT | CATSIGRGFGELFF
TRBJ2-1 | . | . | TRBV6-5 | TGTGCCAGCACCGGGACTCTGTACAATGAGCAGTTCTTC | CASTGTLYNEQFF
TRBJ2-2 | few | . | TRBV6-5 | TGTGCCAGCAGTTACTCGGGGCGGAGAAAAACCGGGGAGCTGTTTTTT | CASSYSGRRKTGELFF
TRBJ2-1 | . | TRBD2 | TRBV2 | TGTGCCAGTCGGACTAGCGGGATTTACAATGAGCAGTTCTTC | CASRTSGIYNEQFF
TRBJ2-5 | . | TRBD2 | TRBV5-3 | TGTGCCAGAAGCTTGGCCCAGCGGGAGCTGATAGGTGAGACCCAGTACTTC | CARSLAQRELIGETQYF
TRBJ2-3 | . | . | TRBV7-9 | TGTGCCAGCAGCTTAGTAGGCGGGGATACGCAGTATTTT | CASSLVGGDTQYF
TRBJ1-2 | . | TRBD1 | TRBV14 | TGTGCCAGCAGCCAAGTGGGGACAGGGGCTGCTAACTATGGCTACACCTTC | CASSQVGTGAANYGYTF
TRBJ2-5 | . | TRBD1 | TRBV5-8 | TGTGCCAGCAGCCTAGGAGGGACAGGGGAAGAGACCCAGTACTTC | CASSLGGTGEETQYF
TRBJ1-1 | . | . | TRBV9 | TGTGCCAGCAGCGTAGGTGGACAGCCGAACACTGAAGCTTTCTTT | CASSVGGQPNTEAFF
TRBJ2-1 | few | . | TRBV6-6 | TGTGCCAGCAGTTACTCGGACTTTTACAATGAGCAGTTCTTC | CASSYSDFYNEQFF
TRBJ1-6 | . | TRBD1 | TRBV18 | TGTGCCAGCTCGCGGGACAGGAACACCTATAATTCACCCCTCCACTTT | CASSRDRNTYNSPLHF
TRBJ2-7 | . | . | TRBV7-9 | TGTGCCAGCAGCTTAGGGGGAGGTAGGGAGCAGTACTTC | CASSLGGGREQYF
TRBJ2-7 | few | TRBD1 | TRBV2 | TGTGCCAGCAGGACAGGGGGCGGCTACGAGCAGTACTTC | CASRTGGGYEQYF
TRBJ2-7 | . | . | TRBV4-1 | TGCGCCAGCAGCCTGTCTGGGGGGAACGACGAGCAGTACTTC | CASSLSGGNDEQYF
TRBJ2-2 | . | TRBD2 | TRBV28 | TGTGCCAGCAGTTTATCAGGTAGCGGGGCCCCCGGCACCGGGGAGCTGTTTTTT | CASSLSGSGAPGTGELFF
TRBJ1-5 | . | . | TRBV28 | TGTGCCAGTTGTACTGGCAATCAGCCCCAGCATTTT | CASCTGNQPQHF
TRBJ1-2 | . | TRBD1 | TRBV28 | TGTGCCAGCAAGTCTGACAGGGCTAACTATGGCTACACCTTC | CASKSDRANYGYTF
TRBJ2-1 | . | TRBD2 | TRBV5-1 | TGCGCCAGCAGCCCTACTAGCGGGGGCGTCAATGAGCAGTTCTTC | CASSPTSGGVNEQFF
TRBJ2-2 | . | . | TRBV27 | TGTGCCAGCAGCTTCGACAGCGCGGCCGGGGAGCTGTTTTTT | CASSFDSAAGELFF
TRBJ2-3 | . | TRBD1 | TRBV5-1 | TGCGCCAGCAGGGGCCGGACAGGGACTTTGGATACGCAGTATTTT | CASRGRTGTLDTQYF
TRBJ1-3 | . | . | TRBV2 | TGTGCCAGCACGAGTTCTGGAAACACCATATATTTT | CASTSSGNTIYF
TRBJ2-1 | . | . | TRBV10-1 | TGCGCCAGCAGCCTGGCAGGGGTTGGGGAGCAGTTCTTC | CASSLAGVGEQFF
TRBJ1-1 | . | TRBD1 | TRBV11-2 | TGTGCCAGCAGCTCCCCCCTATCGCACAGGGGTTTCACTGAAGCTTTCTTT | CASSSPLSHRGFTEAFF
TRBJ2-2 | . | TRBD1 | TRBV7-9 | TGTGCCAGCAGTTATGGGACAGGGTTGACCGGGGAGCTGTTTTTT | CASSYGTGLTGELFF
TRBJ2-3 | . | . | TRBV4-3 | TGCGCCAGCAGCCAAGATCGCGGCGGGCTCACAGATACGCAGTATTTT | CASSQDRGGLTDTQYF
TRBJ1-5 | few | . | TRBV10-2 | TGCGCCAGCAGTGATTCCCGTAATCAGCCCCAGCATTTT | CASSDSRNQPQHF
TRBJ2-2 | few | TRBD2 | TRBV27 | TGTGCCAGCAGTTTCGGGACTAGCGCACCCGGGGAGCTGTTTTTT | CASSFGTSAPGELFF
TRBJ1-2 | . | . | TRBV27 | TGTGCCAGCAGCCGGACAGCTTTTAACTATGGCTACACCTTC | CASSRTAFNYGYTF
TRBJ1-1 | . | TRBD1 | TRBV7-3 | TGTGCCAGCAGCCCCCGACAGGGCTCAGCCACTGAAGCTTTCTTT | CASSPRQGSATEAFF
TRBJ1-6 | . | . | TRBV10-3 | TGTGCCATCAGTGAAATGGGGGCGTTGGGTTCACCCCTCCACTTT | CAISEMGALGSPLHF
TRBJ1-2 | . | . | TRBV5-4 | TGTGCCAGCAGCTTGCCAGGCTTCACATATGGCTACACCTTC | CASSLPGFTYGYTF
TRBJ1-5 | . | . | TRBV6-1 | TGTGCCAGCAGTGAATTAACTGGGGCCGGGCCCCAGCATTTT | CASSELTGAGPQHF